The 20 T cell receptor beta chains in this list originate from one sample, sequenced in a study of blood T cell repertoires in COVID-19. TCRdb keeps only in-frame clones here, not all; method: immunoSEQ multiplex PCR. The table shows a few hundred thousand clones, with about 86% occurring only once. The sequencing sample was made of PBMCs or T cells enriched from blood (not recorded which). Receptors originate from a woman aged 25 to 39 who had been exposed to COVID-19.

The chain combines TRBV19 with TRBJ1-2; D possibly corresponds to TRBD1 (5 bases). CDR3 size: 14 residues. The germline V and J ends were trimmed by 5 bases and 4 bases, with 14 bases remaining between them. From germline, CDR1 is LNHDA and CDR2 SQIVND (reference sequence). CDR3 DNA: TGTGCCAGTAGTGAGGACATCCTACCCTATGGCTACACCTTC. Translating it yields CASSEDILPYGYTF.

This clone was found a few times. The rearrangement joins TRBV30 to TRBJ1-2, with D tentatively TRBD1 (6 bases). Trimming took 1 base from V and 7 from J, leaving 13 bases between them. Germline-derived CDR1 and CDR2 are GTSNPN and SVGIG (reference sequence). The CDR3 runs to 13 residues. CDR3 region: CAWSEGVMSGYTF. The CDR3 bases are TGTGCCTGGAGTGAGGGGGTGATGAGTGGCTACACCTTC.

The chain uses TRBV5-1 and TRBJ1-2; 7 bases line up with TRBD1. Per germline, CDR1 SGHRS and CDR2 YFSETQ. Trimming took 7 bases from V and 6 from J; bases not matched to a gene: 6. This CDR3 region has 12 residues. The DNA of the CDR3 is TGCGCCAGCGCGACAGGGTCGGATGGCTACACCTTC. This codes for CASATGSDGYTF.

This clone has only one observation. This sequence joins TRBV10-3 and TRBJ1-2, with D perhaps TRBD1 (6 bases). This CDR3 spans 15 amino acids. Trimming stripped 2 bases from V and 3 bases from J, with 13 bases between. Germline CDR1 and CDR2: ENHRY and SYGVKD. CDR3 coding DNA: TGTGCCATCAGTGAGCCCTGGACAGCTGACTATGGCTACACCTTC. Protein: CAISEPWTADYGYTF.

The sample holds one count of this clone. The V gene is TRBV7-9, the J gene TRBJ2-1; 13 bases fit TRBD2. The ends lost 5 bases at V and 7 bases at J; junction bases unmatched: 5. The V gene's germline CDR1 is SEHNR and CDR2 FQNEAQ (reference sequence). The CDR3 has 15 residues. CDR3: CASSQGLAGRNEQFF. The CDR3 nucleotides read TGTGCCAGCAGCCAGGGACTAGCGGGGCGGAATGAGCAGTTCTTC.

J is TRBJ1-1 and V is TRBV2, with 7 bases matching TRBD1. CDR1 and CDR2 (germline): SNHLY, FYNNEI. V trimming: 8 bases; J trimming: 0 bases; junction bases outside the gene matches: 6. There are 14 residues in the CDR3. Here the CDR3 DNA reads TGTGCCAGCGACAACAGGGGCGTGAACACTGAAGCTTTCTTT. Its translation: CASDNRGVNTEAFF.

The chain combines TRBV5-1 with TRBJ2-7; the D gene is possibly TRBD1 (5 bases). With 0 bases removed from V and 4 bases from J, the gap between germline ends came to 11 bases. The CDR3 contains 14 residues. Germline loops: CDR1 SGHRS, CDR2 YFSETQ. DNA of the CDR3: TGCGCCAGCAGCTTGGCCGCTCAGGGTTACGAGCAGTACTTC. This sequence encodes CASSLAAQGYEQYF.

The rearrangement links TRBV28 to TRBJ2-7, with TRBD1 matching 8 bases. CDR3 length: 13 amino acids. Germline loops: CDR1 MDHEN, CDR2 SYDVKM. Trimming took 5 bases from V and 7 from J; bases not matched to a gene: 7. The CDR3 region is CASSPGGRKEQYF. Written as DNA, the CDR3 is TGTGCCAGCAGTCCAGGGGGCAGGAAAGAGCAGTACTTC.

The genes are TRBV4-1 and TRBJ1-1; 9 nucleotides agree with TRBD1. Germline loops: CDR1 MGHRA, CDR2 YSYEKL. The length of the CDR3 is 20 residues. The V and J ends lost 5 bases and 1 base, in that order; junction bases with no gene match: 20. The CDR3 loop is CASSLYDTPAGTGRNTEAFF. The DNA for the CDR3 is TGCGCCAGCAGCTTATACGATACACCTGCCGGGACAGGGAGGAACACTGAAGCTTTCTTT.

The rearrangement uses TRBV24-1 and TRBJ2-7; unclear D gene. Trimming took 0 bases from V and 3 from J, leaving 8 bases between them. The V gene's germline CDR1 is KGHDR and CDR2 SFDVKD. The CDR3 has 14 amino acids. The CDR3 bases are TGTGCCACCAGTGATTTGAATGAGCTCTACGAGCAGTACTTC. This codes for CATSDLNELYEQYF.

This chain connects TRBV6-5 to TRBJ2-7; D not resolved. This CDR3 region has 12 residues. V lost 6 bases, J lost 5 bases, and 11 bases lay in between. CDR1 and CDR2 (germline): MNHEY, SVGAGI. CDR3 nucleotide sequence: TGTGCCAGCAGGGGCCCGTACGACGAGCAGTACTTC. Amino acids: CASRGPYDEQYF.

This clone has only a few counts. The chain recombines TRBV16 with TRBJ1-5; maybe TRBD1 (5 bases). There are 14 residues in the CDR3. CDR1 is KGHSY, CDR2 FQNENV, per germline. The V end was cut by 0 bases, the J end by 7 bases, with 10 bases between. DNA for the CDR3: TGTGCCAGCAGCCAATCGGGGGAGGGCCAGCCCCAGCATTTT. This codes for CASSQSGEGQPQHF.

The V gene is TRBV9, the J gene TRBJ2-7; TRBD2 is a possible D gene (5 bases). The CDR3 sequence is 15 residues long. The ends were cut back, 2 bases at V and 0 bases at J, with 12 bases in the middle. CDR1 SGDLS and CDR2 YYNGEE come from the germline V gene. This chain's CDR3 is CASSVATGSSYEQYF. The CDR3 region has the DNA TGTGCCAGCAGCGTTGCGACGGGAAGCTCCTACGAGCAGTACTTC.

The J gene is TRBJ1-2, the V gene TRBV2, with unresolved D. The V end was cut by 6 bases, the J end by 0 bases, with 5 bases between. From germline, CDR1 is SNHLY and CDR2 FYNNEI. The CDR3 is 12 amino acids. CDR3 DNA sequence: TGTGCCAGCAGCCCTACTAACTATGGCTACACCTTC. Protein: CASSPTNYGYTF.

The gene calls are TRBV2 and TRBJ1-6; 7 nucleotides match TRBD1. CDR1 is SNHLY, CDR2 FYNNEI, per germline. The CDR3 length is 13 residues. V dropped 8 bases and J dropped 10; count of bases not matched to a gene: 8. CDR3 sequence reads: CASGLTGPSPLHF. The CDR3 DNA follows: TGTGCCAGCGGGTTGACAGGGCCCTCACCCCTCCACTTT. Full variable domain (remainder filled in from reference TRBV2 and TRBJ1-6): EPEVTQTPSHQVTQMGQEVILRCVPISNHLYFYWYRQILGQKVEFLVSFYNNEISEKSEIFDDQFSVERPDGSNFTLKIRSTKLEDSAMYFCASGLTGPSPLHFGNGTRLTVT.

The chain combines TRBV5-1 with TRBJ2-1; 8 positions match TRBD2. Unmatched junction bases numbered 4, after V lost 6 bases and J lost 5 bases. Germline V gene lookup returns CDR1 SGHRS and CDR2 YFSETQ. The CDR3 sequence is 13 residues long. The CDR3, as DNA: TGCGCCAGCAAACTAGCGGAAGACAATGAGCAGTTCTTC. It specifies CASKLAEDNEQFF.

CDR3 sequence (DNA): TGCGCCAGCAGCTCGAGGACTAGCGGGGCCCAACAAGAGACCCAGTACTTC. It specifies CASSSRTSGAQQETQYF. The chain couples TRBV5-1 to TRBJ2-5; 12 bases fit TRBD2. Germline CDR1 and CDR2: SGHRS and YFSETQ. V lost 3 bases and J lost 2; bases outside the gene matches: 8. The CDR3 runs 17 residues.

The chain couples TRBV24-1 to TRBJ1-2; D not certain. The CDR3 runs 11 residues. Trimming took off 5 bases at V and 4 bases at J, with 4 bases between the two ends. Germline lookup yields CDR1 KGHDR and CDR2 SFDVKD. CDR3 bases: TGTGCCACCAGTGCCGGCTATGGCTACACCTTC. Translated: CATSAGYGYTF.

Only a few counts were recorded for this clone. The chain employs TRBV5-6 and TRBJ1-2; D not certain. The V gene's germline CDR1 is SGHDT and CDR2 YYEEEE. Trimming shortened V by 4 bases and J by 2 bases, and 12 bases separated the two germline ends. The CDR3 totals 14 residues. The CDR3 DNA sequence: TGTGCCAGCAGCCCAGACATCAGGAACTATGGCTACACCTTC. Encoded protein: CASSPDIRNYGYTF.

The V call is TRBV7-2, the J call TRBJ2-4; 10 bases align to TRBD1. The CDR3 totals 15 residues. V lost 5 bases and J lost 8; bases outside the gene matches: 9. CDR1 and CDR2 (germline): SGHTA, FQGNSA. The CDR3 spells CASSPQTGGYYIQYF. In DNA form, the CDR3 reads TGTGCCAGCAGCCCCCAGACAGGGGGCTACTACATTCAGTACTTC.